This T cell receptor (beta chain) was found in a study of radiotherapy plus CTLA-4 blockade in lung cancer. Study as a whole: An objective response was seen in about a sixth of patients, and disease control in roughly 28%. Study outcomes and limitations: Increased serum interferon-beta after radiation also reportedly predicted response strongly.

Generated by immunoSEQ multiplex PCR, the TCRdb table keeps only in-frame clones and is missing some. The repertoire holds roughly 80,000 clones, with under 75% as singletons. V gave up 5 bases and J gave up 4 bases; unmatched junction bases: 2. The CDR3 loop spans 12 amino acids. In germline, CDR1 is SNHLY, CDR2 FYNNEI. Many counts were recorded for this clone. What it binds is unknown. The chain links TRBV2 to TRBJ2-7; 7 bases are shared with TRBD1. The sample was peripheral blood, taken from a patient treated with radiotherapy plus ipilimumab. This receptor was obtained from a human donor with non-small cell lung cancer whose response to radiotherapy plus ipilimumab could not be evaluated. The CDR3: CASSQTGYEQYF. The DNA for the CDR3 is TGTGCCAGCAGTCAGACAGGGTACGAGCAGTACTTC.